A single sample gave rise to the 21 T cell receptor beta chains below, sequenced in a study of T cells in Graves' hyperthyroidism and ophthalmopathy. The TCR beta CDR3 regions underwent amplification using RNA transcripts as the source. HTBI primers were used for first-round RT-PCR of the TCR CDR3. TCRdb analysed the multiplex PCR reads with MiXCR anew, one entry per CDR3 protein. The data contain more than 350,000 distinct CDR3 sequences, approximately 14% of them singletons. Sequences were obtained from blood. Receptor source: a woman aged 25 to 39 with Graves' ophthalmopathy.

There are many counts of this clonotype. The chain recombines TRBV11-2 with TRBJ2-1; possible D gene TRBD2, 6 bases. CDR3 length: 12 residues. Trimming left V 3 bases short and J 7 bases short, with 7 bases between. CDR1 and CDR2 from the germline V gene are SGHAT and FQNNGV. CDR3 coding DNA: TGTGCCAGCAGCTTGACTAGGAATGAGCAGTTCTTC. Protein sequence: CASSLTRNEQFF.

The sample holds many counts of this clonotype. This sequence joins TRBV24-1 and TRBJ2-3; 10 bases fit TRBD2. This CDR3 is built from 18 residues. V shed 6 bases, J shed 5 bases, and the junction held 16 bases outside the gene matches. The V gene's germline CDR1 is KGHDR and CDR2 SFDVKD. In DNA form, the CDR3 reads TGTGCCACCAGTCCTTGGGATCTAGCGGGGGAACTTGGAGATACGCAGTATTTT. Protein: CATSPWDLAGELGDTQYF.

This clonotype was recorded many times. The chain uses TRBV2 and TRBJ2-2; 8 bases are a match to TRBD1. V shed 4 bases, J shed 6 bases, and the junction held 7 bases outside the gene matches. The CDR3 loop spans 15 amino acids. The germline CDR1 and CDR2 sequences are SNHLY and FYNNEI. CDR3: CASSGDRGVAGELFF. CDR3 in DNA: TGTGCCAGCAGTGGAGACAGGGGAGTCGCCGGGGAGCTGTTTTTT.

Ten or more counts support this clonotype. This chain uses TRBV27 with TRBJ1-1, with a weak D call TRBD1 (6 bases). Trimming left V 6 bases short and J 4 bases short, with 18 bases between. The CDR3 contains 15 residues. The V gene's germline CDR1 is MNHEY and CDR2 SMNVEV (reference sequence). The CDR3 DNA is TGTGCCAGCAGCTTAGGATGGGGGGCGGCCACTGAAGCTTTCTTT. Protein product: CASSLGWGAATEAFF.

This clonotype has at least ten counts. The rearrangement uses TRBV2 and TRBJ1-2; 7 bases map to TRBD1. Germline lookup yields CDR1 SNHLY and CDR2 FYNNEI. V was pared by 6 bases and J by 8 bases, with 15 bases of the junction left unmatched. The CDR3 has 15 residues. CDR3 residues: CASRQRTGDKGGYTF. In nucleotides, the CDR3 is TGTGCCAGCAGACAAAGGACAGGCGACAAGGGCGGCTACACCTTC. Variable domain in full (rest from reference TRBV2 and TRBJ1-2): EPEVTQTPSHQVTQMGQEVILRCVPISNHLYFYWYRQILGQKVEFLVSFYNNEISEKSEIFDDQFSVERPDGSNFTLKIRSTKLEDSAMYFCASRQRTGDKGGYTFGSGTRLTVV.

The CDR3 nucleotides are TGTGCCAGCAGGGGGACAGGACGCTCTGGAAACACCATATATTTT. Translation: CASRGTGRSGNTIYF. The V gene is TRBV2, the J gene TRBJ1-3; TRBD1 agrees at 8 bases. V lost 6 bases to trimming and J lost 0 bases; unmatched junction nucleotides: 4. The length of the CDR3 is 15 residues. Germline V gene sequence: CDR1 SNHLY, CDR2 FYNNEI.

This clonotype came up once. A read error may produce the germline difference seen at one junction end. This sequence joins TRBV7-3 and TRBJ2-1; 13 nucleotides match TRBD2. There are 18 residues in the CDR3. Germline assignment: CDR1 SGHTA and CDR2 FQGTGA. The CDR3 region has the DNA TGTGCCAGCAGCTTAAAGACTAGCGGGGGGCCCTCCAACAATGAGCAGTTCTTC. Protein sequence: CASSLKTSGGPSNNEQFF.

Of note for this clonotype: Given a much more abundant clone one base away, this may be a read error. The chain links TRBV20-1 to TRBJ2-7, with 7 bases matching TRBD1. This CDR3 has 15 residues. The germline V gene has CDR1 DFQATT and CDR2 SNEGSKA (reference sequence). CDR3 sequence: CSAKGYRGSAYGQYF. CDR3 sequence (DNA): TGCAGTGCGAAAGGGTACAGGGGTTCGGCCTACGGGCAGTACTTC.

Written as DNA, the CDR3 is TGCAGTGCTCAGAAACCCAGCAGGGTTGGCAGTGGAAACACCATATATTTT. As protein: CSAQKPSRVGSGNTIYF. V gene TRBV20-1 combines with J gene TRBJ1-3; maybe TRBD1 (5 bases). The CDR3 has 17 amino acids. From germline, CDR1 is DFQATT and CDR2 SNEGSKA (reference sequence). V dropped 5 bases and J dropped 3 bases, with 23 bases sitting between them.

This clonotype was detected ten times or more. The chain combines TRBV7-9 with TRBJ2-3; D is ambiguous. Germline-derived CDR1 and CDR2 are SEHNR and FQNEAQ (reference sequence). V was shortened by 3 bases and J by 6 bases, with 28 bases between the two germline ends. The CDR3 has 19 residues. CDR3 nucleotides: TGTGCCAGCAGCTTTTTGGCTTCACCAGGTCGGAACTCGCGGGATACGCAGTATTTT. Amino acid sequence: CASSFLASPGRNSRDTQYF.

This clonotype was detected ten times or more. This chain uses TRBV7-3 with TRBJ2-2; D is unclear. The length of the CDR3 is 15 residues. Trimming pared 0 bases from V and 5 bases from J, leaving 10 bases between. CDR1 and CDR2 (germline): SGHTA, FQGTGA. CDR3 sequence reads: CASSLTSASTGELFF. In DNA, the CDR3 is TGTGCCAGCAGCTTAACTTCGGCTAGTACCGGGGAGCTGTTTTTT.

This clonotype was recorded at least ten times. The chain combines TRBV6-1 with TRBJ2-1; TRBD1 aligns across 7 bases. V lost 5 bases and J lost 7; bases outside the gene matches: 8. The CDR3 runs 14 residues. CDR1 MNHNS and CDR2 SASEGT come from the germline V gene. This CDR3 is CASSPGTDVNEQFF. For the CDR3, the DNA is TGTGCCAGCAGTCCCGGGACAGATGTTAATGAGCAGTTCTTC.

This clonotype was picked up many times. This chain connects TRBV7-2 to TRBJ2-1; the D is unclear. Trimming removed 3 bases at V and 5 bases at J, with 8 bases between. Looked up from germline, CDR1 is SGHTA and CDR2 is FQGNSA. The CDR3 runs to 13 residues. Written as DNA, the CDR3 is TGTGCCAGCAGCTTCCGACGGAACAATGAGCAGTTCTTC. Residues: CASSFRRNNEQFF. The full variable domain, with the rest looked up from reference TRBV7-2 and TRBJ2-1, is GAGVSQSPSNKVTEKGKDVELRCDPISGHTALYWYRQSLGQGLEFLIYFQGNSAPDKSGLPSDRFSAERTGGSVSTLTIQRTQQEDSAVYLCASSFRRNNEQFFGPGTRLTVL.

At least ten counts were recorded for this clonotype. The J gene is TRBJ1-2, the V gene TRBV28; weak D call: TRBD1 (5 bases). The ends were cut back, 8 bases at V and 8 bases at J, with 12 bases in the middle. Per germline, CDR1 MDHEN and CDR2 SYDVKM. The CDR3 is 11 residues long. The CDR3: CASGTGDGYTF. CDR3 bases: TGTGCCAGCGGCACCGGGGACGGCTACACCTTC.

The chain has TRBV7-3 and TRBJ2-4; TRBD2 aligns across 10 bases. V trimming: 2 bases; J trimming: 0 bases; junction bases outside the gene matches: 13. This CDR3 contains 20 residues. Germline V lookup: CDR1 SGHTA, CDR2 FQGTGA. The chain's CDR3 is CASSLWSSGGFPIAKNIQYF. In DNA form, the CDR3 reads TGTGCCAGCAGCTTATGGTCTAGCGGGGGTTTCCCGATAGCCAAAAACATTCAGTACTTC. The full variable domain, in which reference TRBV7-3 and TRBJ2-4 provide the parts outside the CDR3, is GAGVSQTPSNKVTEKGKYVELRCDPISGHTALYWYRQSLGQGPEFLIYFQGTGAADDSGLPNDRFFAVRPEGSVSTLKIQRTERGDSAVYLCASSLWSSGGFPIAKNIQYFGAGTRLSVL.

This clonotype has only a few counts. The V and J genes are TRBV12-3 or TRBV12-4 and TRBJ1-4; D not resolved. This CDR3 contains 13 residues. With 1 base removed from V and 11 bases from J, the gap between germline ends came to 11 bases. CDR3 in amino acids: CASSLEVLGKLFF. Written as DNA, the CDR3 is TGTGCCAGCAGTTTAGAAGTGCTCGGGAAACTGTTTTTT.

There are many counts of this clonotype. The V gene is TRBV20-1, the J gene TRBJ2-5; TRBD1 is a possible D gene (6 bases). Trimming removed 4 bases from V and 2 bases from J, with 11 bases in between. This CDR3 region has 13 residues. Germline V lookup: CDR1 DFQATT, CDR2 SNEGSKA (reference sequence). The CDR3 sequence is CSAIRGPQETQYF. CDR3 coding DNA: TGCAGTGCTATCAGGGGCCCACAAGAGACCCAGTACTTC.

This clonotype was detected many times. The chain uses TRBV12-3 or TRBV12-4 and TRBJ2-7; tentatively, D is TRBD1 or TRBD2 (5 bases each). The CDR3 runs 13 residues. V gave up 5 bases and J gave up 6 bases, with 14 bases separating them. CDR3 region: CASSLGAVTEQYF. As DNA, the CDR3 is TGTGCCAGCAGTCTCGGGGCAGTAACCGAGCAGTACTTC.

This clonotype was observed a handful of times. The CDR3 bases are TGCGCCAGCAGCCAAGAACCCCGCAGGGTCGGCATGAACACTGAAGCTTTCTTT. Translation: CASSQEPRRVGMNTEAFF. The J gene is TRBJ1-1, the V gene TRBV4-1; TRBD1 might be the D (5 bases). Trimming pared 0 bases from V and 0 bases from J, leaving 17 bases between. The CDR3 covers 18 residues. CDR1 is MGHRA and CDR2 is YSYEKL in the germline V gene.

This clonotype was seen repeatedly, ten times or more. The rearrangement uses TRBV2 and TRBJ2-5; D is tentatively TRBD1 or TRBD2 (6 bases each). Deletions cut 1 base from V and 2 bases from J, with 14 bases between. Germline-derived CDR1 and CDR2 are SNHLY and FYNNEI. The CDR3 has 16 residues. DNA of the CDR3: TGTGCCAGCAGTGAAGTTACCGGGGGCCCTCAAGAGACCCAGTACTTC. As protein: CASSEVTGGPQETQYF.

This clonotype appeared many times. The V call is TRBV3-1, the J call TRBJ2-1; D not resolved. Germline assignment: CDR1 LGHDT and CDR2 YNNKEL (reference sequence). Between the trimmed V and J ends, which lost 1 base and 9 bases, there was a span of 10 bases. The CDR3 totals 13 residues. The CDR3 coding sequence is TGTGCCAGCAGCCAAGGTTGGGCAGGTGAGCAGTTCTTC. It codes for CASSQGWAGEQFF.